This T cell receptor beta chain was sequenced in a study of blood T cell repertoires in COVID-19. At the level of the study: Italy, Spain and the United States were the sources of the convalescent and acute COVID-19 samples. PBMCs, B-cell-depleted T cells, or T cells provided the cDNA or gDNA that made up the material.

Methods used by the authors: From reference gene primer amplification, estimates of nucleated cell counts were derived. Profiled with immunoSEQ multiplex PCR; TCRdb holds only in-frame clones, not every one. Clone size and V and J calls were adopted from that table, with D and trimming inferred from the DNA. Among approximately 50,000 clones, approximately 79% were seen once, and the ten largest hold roughly 25%. Germline CDR1 is MNHEY and CDR2 is SVGAGI. The trim removed 6 bases at V and 4 bases at J, leaving 8 bases unmatched. The length of the CDR3 is 14 residues. The sample was peripheral blood. The source of this sequence is a man between 65 and 85 years old with acute or convalescent COVID-19. The rearrangement links TRBV6-5 to TRBJ2-5, with 7 bases that match TRBD1. The CDR3 sequence is CASRDRDRRETQYF. The CDR3 nucleotides are TGTGCCAGCAGAGATCGGGACAGACGAGAGACCCAGTACTTC.